The 12 T cell receptor beta chains presented below share a single source sample, sequenced in a study of beta chain features in type 1 diabetes. These receptors' targets are unknown. The investigators reverse transcribed all of the isolated RNA, so they sequenced expressed TCRB transcripts. Generated by immunoSEQ multiplex PCR, the TCRdb table keeps only in-frame clones and is missing some. The table records hundreds of thousands of clones, 11% to 15% of them present only once. Study observations and caveats: TCRB CDR3s were moderately but significantly shorter in Type 1 diabetes patients in all four CD4+ subsets.

Sequencing used naive CD4+ T cells from blood. Receptors originate from a man aged 18 to 29 with type 1 diabetes.

This rearrangement joins TRBV4-3 to TRBJ2-7; unclear D gene. Trimming took off 0 bases at V and 6 bases at J, with 9 bases between the two ends. The CDR3 sequence is 13 residues long. Germline V gene data show CDR1 as LGHNA and CDR2 as YSLEER. The CDR3: CASSQDVGREQYF. The CDR3 region has the DNA TGCGCCAGCAGCCAAGATGTGGGTCGCGAGCAGTACTTC.

The chain is built from TRBV28 and TRBJ1-5, with D possibly being TRBD1 (6 bases). The CDR3 is 13 residues long. Germline V lookup: CDR1 MDHEN, CDR2 SYDVKM. Trimming cost V 5 bases and J 3 bases, with 8 bases left between them. CDR3 DNA: TGTGCCAGCAGTGGGGGACACAATCAGCCCCAGCATTTT. Amino acids: CASSGGHNQPQHF.

This clone was counted between two and nine times. Sequence at one end of the junction differs from germline and may be a read error. This chain connects TRBV7-7 to TRBJ2-1, with unresolved D. CDR3 length: 16 amino acids. Per the germline V gene, CDR1 is SSHAT and CDR2 is FNYEAQ (reference sequence). DNA of the CDR3: TGTGCTAGCAGCCCAACAGCCTCCGCATCCTACAATGAGCAGTTCTTC. This gives the protein CASSPTASASYNEQFF.

The chain employs TRBV9 and TRBJ1-2; tentatively, D is TRBD1 (6 bases). The CDR3 length is 16 residues. V lost 2 bases to trimming and J lost 7 bases, with 21 bases between them. Germline lookup yields CDR1 SGDLS and CDR2 YYNGEE. Here the CDR3 reads CASSVNPRTDSGGYTF. CDR3 DNA sequence: TGTGCCAGCAGCGTCAACCCCCGGACAGACTCGGGTGGCTACACCTTC.

This chain connects TRBV6-5 to TRBJ1-2; D is unresolved. CDR1 MNHEY and CDR2 SVGAGI come from the germline V gene. The CDR3 runs 14 residues. Between the trimmed V and J ends, which lost 0 bases and 3 bases, there was a span of 8 bases. As DNA, the CDR3 is TGTGCCAGCAGTTACTCGAGAGGACACTATGGCTACACCTTC. Translating gives CASSYSRGHYGYTF.

This clone was seen more than once but under ten times. The chain recombines TRBV19 with TRBJ2-3, with TRBD2 matching 8 bases. CDR1 and CDR2 (germline): LNHDA, SQIVND (reference sequence). The CDR3 totals 19 residues. With 1 base clipped from V and 0 bases from J, the junction kept 12 bases outside the gene matches. CDR3 sequence: CASSIAERERLSSTDTQYF. The CDR3 DNA reads TGTGCCAGTAGTATAGCGGAGCGGGAGCGCCTATCTAGCACAGATACGCAGTATTTT.

This chain joins TRBV29-1 and TRBJ1-2; D gene ambiguous. V lost 4 bases, J lost 2 bases, and 11 bases lay in between. The V gene's germline CDR1 is SQVTM and CDR2 ANQGSEA. The CDR3 covers 13 residues. The CDR3 protein is CSVARAGNYGYTF. For the CDR3, the DNA is TGCAGCGTTGCACGGGCAGGAAACTATGGCTACACCTTC. The variable domain in full, with the rest retrieved from reference TRBV29-1 and TRBJ1-2, is SAVISQKPSRDICQRGTSLTIQCQVDSQVTMMFWYRQQPGQSLTLIATANQGSEATYESGFVIDKFPISRPNLTFSTLTVSNMSPEDSSIYLCSVARAGNYGYTFGSGTRLTVV.

This chain connects TRBV4-1 to TRBJ2-7, with 9 bases lining up with TRBD2. Germline CDR1 reads MGHRA; CDR2 reads YSYEKL. This CDR3 is built from 17 residues. V lost 0 bases to trimming and J lost 2 bases; unmatched junction nucleotides: 8. As DNA, the CDR3 is TGCGCCAGCAGCCAAGATTTGAGACTAGCGGCTACCTACGAGCAGTACTTC. It specifies CASSQDLRLAATYEQYF.

The V gene is TRBV7-8, the J gene TRBJ1-5; no reliable D call. Deletions cut 3 bases from V and 1 base from J, with 4 bases between. This CDR3 has 13 amino acids. Looked up from germline, CDR1 is SGHVS and CDR2 is FQNEAQ. The CDR3 region has the DNA TGTGCCAGCAGCTTTGACAGCAATCAGCCCCAGCATTTT. Its protein product is CASSFDSNQPQHF.

The chain has TRBV7-2 and TRBJ1-2, with 9 bases aligning to TRBD1. Germline CDR1 is SGHTA and CDR2 is FQGNSA. The CDR3 length is 14 residues. V shed 5 bases and J 4 bases; nucleotides not matched to a gene: 5. DNA for the CDR3: TGTGCCAGCAGCCACCGGGACAGGGCCTATGGCTACACCTTC. It is translated as CASSHRDRAYGYTF.

This chain uses TRBV7-2 with TRBJ2-3, with D possibly TRBD1 on 5 matching bases. Per germline, CDR1 SGHTA and CDR2 FQGNSA. The CDR3 sequence is 14 residues long. V lost 1 base and J lost 6, with 11 bases in between. The CDR3 loop reads CASSLGQGGDTQYF. As DNA, the CDR3 is TGTGCCAGCAGCTTAGGGCAGGGTGGTGATACGCAGTATTTT.

The sample holds a few counts of this clone. V usage is TRBV30 and J usage is TRBJ2-1; D is uncertain. The ends were cut back, 1 base at V and 0 bases at J, with 4 bases in the middle. Per the germline V gene, CDR1 is GTSNPN and CDR2 is SVGIG (reference sequence). The CDR3 contains 13 residues. The CDR3 protein is CAWSGASYNEQFF. The CDR3 coding sequence is TGTGCCTGGAGTGGTGCCTCCTACAATGAGCAGTTCTTC.